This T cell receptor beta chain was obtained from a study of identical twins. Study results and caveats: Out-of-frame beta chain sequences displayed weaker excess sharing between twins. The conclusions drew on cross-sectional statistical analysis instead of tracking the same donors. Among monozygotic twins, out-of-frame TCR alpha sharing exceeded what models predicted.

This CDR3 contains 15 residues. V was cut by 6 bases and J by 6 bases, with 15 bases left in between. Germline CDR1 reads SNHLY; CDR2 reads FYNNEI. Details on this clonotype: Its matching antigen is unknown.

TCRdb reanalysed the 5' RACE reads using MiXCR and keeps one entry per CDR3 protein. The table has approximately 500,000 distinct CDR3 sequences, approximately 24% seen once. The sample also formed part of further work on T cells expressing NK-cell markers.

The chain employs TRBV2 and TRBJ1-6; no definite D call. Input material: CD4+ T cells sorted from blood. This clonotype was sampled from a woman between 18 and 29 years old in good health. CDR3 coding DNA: TGTGCCAGCAGCCTTTACCGGGATCCTAATTCACCCCTCCACTTT. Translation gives CASSLYRDPNSPLHF.